A selection of T cell receptor beta chains follows, all from one sample in a study of OX40 agonist ivuxolimab in advanced cancers. TCRdb's copy holds only in-frame clones and misses some; the assay was immunoSEQ multiplex PCR. This table has 42,000 or so clones, approximately 83% appearing once. This sample comprised CD4+ or CD8+ T cells sorted from blood, obtained in a trial of the OX40 agonist ivuxolimab. Receptor source: an adult with an advanced solid tumor such as melanoma, head and neck, liver or kidney cancer. CDR3s include the opening cysteine and the closing phenylalanine or tryptophan. A D gene is named only where the DNA matches it firmly. Size is omitted from some rows. Given values are once, few, many or a class for expanded clones.

DNA	CDR3	V	J	size	D
TGTGCCACCGCGGGGCACAGGGGGAATTCACCCCTCCACTTT	CATAGHRGNSPLHF	TRBV15	TRBJ1-6	-	TRBD1
TGTGCCAGCAGCCCGGAGGGTTATGGCTACACCTTC	CASSPEGYGYTF	TRBV5-6	TRBJ1-2	-	-
TGTGCCAGCGGTTGGGGACAGGGGATCCAAGAGACCCAGTACTTC	CASGWGQGIQETQYF	TRBV27	TRBJ2-5	-	TRBD1
TGCGCCAGCAGCTTGGGATGGCAGGGGGCTACGGAAACCTATGGCTACACCTTC	CASSLGWQGATETYGYTF	TRBV5-1	TRBJ1-2	-	TRBD1
TGTGCCAGCAGCCACGCCCCTCCGGGCGGCGAGCAGTACTTC	CASSHAPPGGEQYF	TRBV4-2	TRBJ2-7	-	-
TGCGCCAGCAGCCAAGAAAGGATACAGGCAGGAGGAAACACCATATATTTT	CASSQERIQAGGNTIYF	TRBV4-1	TRBJ1-3	-	-
TGTGCCAGCAGCTATTGGACAGGCTCTGGAAACACCATATATTTT	CASSYWTGSGNTIYF	TRBV7-8	TRBJ1-3	-	TRBD1
TGCGCCAGCAGCCAAGATAGCGTTGTCGGGGACACTGAAGCTTTCTTT	CASSQDSVVGDTEAFF	TRBV4-3	TRBJ1-1	-	-
TGTGCCAGCAGAGAAACAGGGGGCACAGGAAATGAGCAGTTCTTC	CASRETGGTGNEQFF	TRBV28	TRBJ2-1	-	TRBD1
TGTGCCAGCACCACAGAGAACACCGGGGAGCTGTTTTTT	CASTTENTGELFF	TRBV5-4	TRBJ2-2	once	-
TGTGCCAGCAGTGAATATACAGATAACACCGGGGAGCTGTTTTTT	CASSEYTDNTGELFF	TRBV25-1	TRBJ2-2	-	-
TGCGCCAGCAGTGAGACTAACTATGGCTACACCTTC	CASSETNYGYTF	TRBV10-1	TRBJ1-2	-	-
TGTGCCAGCAGTCCTATCGGTTTGAGGGGGGATGGCTACACCTTC	CASSPIGLRGDGYTF	TRBV28	TRBJ1-2	-	-
TGTGCCAGCAGTTTTAGTTCCTACGAGCAGTACTTC	CASSFSSYEQYF	TRBV28	TRBJ2-7	-	-
TGTGCCAGCAGCTTAGGACGGCTAGCGGGAGCTAACGAGCAGTACTTC	CASSLGRLAGANEQYF	TRBV7-8	TRBJ2-7	-	TRBD2
TGTGCCAGCCAAACGGGACAGGGAAACACTGAAGCTTTCTTT	CASQTGQGNTEAFF	TRBV7-6	TRBJ1-1	-	TRBD1
TGTGCCAGCAGTTGGACAGGTGTGGGAAACACCATATATTTT	CASSWTGVGNTIYF	TRBV6-6	TRBJ1-3	once	TRBD1
TGTGCCAGCAGCCCCATGGCTAGCGGGATCGCGAGTCCTTACTACAATGAGCAGTTCTTC	CASSPMASGIASPYYNEQFF	TRBV9	TRBJ2-1	-	TRBD2
TGCAGCGTGGGCCCCGGGACAGGGGAATACAATGAGCAGTTCTTC	CSVGPGTGEYNEQFF	TRBV29-1	TRBJ2-1	-	TRBD1
TGTGCCAGCAGCGCCCACGGACGTCTCCAATACAATGAGCAGTTCTTC	CASSAHGRLQYNEQFF	TRBV7-8	TRBJ2-1	-	-
TGCAGTGCCTATACGCAGTATTTT	CSAYTQYF	TRBV20-1	TRBJ2-3	-	-
TGTGCCAGCAGCGAGGGGGGGACATCGAACACTGAAGCTTTCTTT	CASSEGGTSNTEAFF	TRBV9	TRBJ1-1	-	-
TGTGCCAGCTACGGGACAGGGGGCCATGAGCAGTTCTTC	CASYGTGGHEQFF	TRBV2	TRBJ2-1	-	TRBD1
TGTGCCACCGTAGGGACAGGGATGTCCTACGAGCAGTACTTC	CATVGTGMSYEQYF	TRBV28	TRBJ2-7	-	TRBD1
TGCAGCGTTGGGGGCGTTGCCGTACAGTACAGGGGCAATGAGCAGTTCTTC	CSVGGVAVQYRGNEQFF	TRBV29-1	TRBJ2-1	-	TRBD1
TGTGCCAGCAGCCAAGATCAGACCGTGTACTATGGCTACACCTTC	CASSQDQTVYYGYTF	TRBV14	TRBJ1-2	-	-
TGTGCCAGCAGCTCTATAGCGGGCGCACCTAATGAGCAGTTCTTC	CASSSIAGAPNEQFF	TRBV7-3	TRBJ2-1	-	TRBD2
TGTGCCAGCAGTGACCTAGGGGGGTACAATGAGCAGTTCTTC	CASSDLGGYNEQFF	TRBV2	TRBJ2-1	-	-
TGCGCCAGCAGTCAATCGGGGACAGGGACTGAAGCTTTCTTT	CASSQSGTGTEAFF	TRBV23-1	TRBJ1-1	-	TRBD1
TGTGCCTGGAGTTTCCCCGGGGAGCTGTTTTTT	CAWSFPGELFF	TRBV30	TRBJ2-2	few	-
TGTGCCAGCTTAGCGGGACAGGGGGGACGCACTGAAGCTTTCTTT	CASLAGQGGRTEAFF	TRBV2	TRBJ1-1	-	TRBD1
TGCGCCAGCAGCCAGTGGGACAGGGGAATCGTCAACGAGCAGTACTTC	CASSQWDRGIVNEQYF	TRBV4-3	TRBJ2-7	-	TRBD1
TGTGCCAGCAGCTTAGAGGACCCATGGAGCTCCTACGAGCAGTACTTC	CASSLEDPWSSYEQYF	TRBV7-9	TRBJ2-7	-	-
TGTGCCAGCAGCTTAGATCAGGGGCCTGAAGCTTTCTTT	CASSLDQGPEAFF	TRBV11-2	TRBJ1-1	-	-
TGTGCCAGTAGTATCGCGACATGGGGGGAGCAGTACTTC	CASSIATWGEQYF	TRBV19	TRBJ2-7	medium-sized	-
TGTGCCAGCAGCTTCGGGGGCTCCTCCTACAATGAGCAGTTCTTC	CASSFGGSSYNEQFF	TRBV7-9	TRBJ2-1	once	-
TGTGCCAGCAGCAACCTCCACAGGAACACCGGGGAGCTGTTTTTT	CASSNLHRNTGELFF	TRBV21-1	TRBJ2-2	once	-
TGTGCCAGCAGCTTGGAGGGAGGGTTGGTAGATACGCAGTATTTT	CASSLEGGLVDTQYF	TRBV5-6	TRBJ2-3	-	TRBD2
TGCAGCGTTGAATATGGGGCCAACGTCCTGACTTTC	CSVEYGANVLTF	TRBV29-1	TRBJ2-6	-	-
TGTGCCAGCAGTACGAGAGGGGAGAAACTGTTTTTT	CASSTRGEKLFF	TRBV27	TRBJ1-4	medium-sized	-
TGTGCCAGTAGTGTGCAGGGGGCGATCTACGAGCAGTACTTC	CASSVQGAIYEQYF	TRBV19	TRBJ2-7	-	TRBD1
TGTGCCAGCAGCTTGGGGGCTAGCGGGAGGGTCGCGAACACCGGGGAGCTGTTTTTT	CASSLGASGRVANTGELFF	TRBV5-6	TRBJ2-2	-	TRBD2
TGCGCCAGCAGCTGGCCAGAGTCGGACGGGGCCAACGTCCTGACTTTC	CASSWPESDGANVLTF	TRBV5-1	TRBJ2-6	-	-
TGTGCCAGCAGCGTGGGAAATTCACCCCTCCACTTT	CASSVGNSPLHF	TRBV9	TRBJ1-6	-	-
TGTGCCAGCAGCGTAGACAGTTCCAATCAGCCCCAGCATTTT	CASSVDSSNQPQHF	TRBV9	TRBJ1-5	-	-
TGTGCCAGCAGTTTAGCGGGAGGGCCTTACTACGAGCAGTACTTC	CASSLAGGPYYEQYF	TRBV27	TRBJ2-7	-	TRBD2
TGTGCCAGCAGCTTAGAAGGACTAGCGATGCCAAATGAGCAGTTCTTC	CASSLEGLAMPNEQFF	TRBV7-2	TRBJ2-1	-	TRBD2
TGTGCCACTGACACAGGGGGCCTTCAGCCCCAGCATTTT	CATDTGGLQPQHF	TRBV19	TRBJ1-5	-	TRBD1
TGTGCCAGTATACCCCCGAGCAGTCAAAATATGAACACTGAAGCTTTCTTT	CASIPPSSQNMNTEAFF	TRBV19	TRBJ1-1	-	-